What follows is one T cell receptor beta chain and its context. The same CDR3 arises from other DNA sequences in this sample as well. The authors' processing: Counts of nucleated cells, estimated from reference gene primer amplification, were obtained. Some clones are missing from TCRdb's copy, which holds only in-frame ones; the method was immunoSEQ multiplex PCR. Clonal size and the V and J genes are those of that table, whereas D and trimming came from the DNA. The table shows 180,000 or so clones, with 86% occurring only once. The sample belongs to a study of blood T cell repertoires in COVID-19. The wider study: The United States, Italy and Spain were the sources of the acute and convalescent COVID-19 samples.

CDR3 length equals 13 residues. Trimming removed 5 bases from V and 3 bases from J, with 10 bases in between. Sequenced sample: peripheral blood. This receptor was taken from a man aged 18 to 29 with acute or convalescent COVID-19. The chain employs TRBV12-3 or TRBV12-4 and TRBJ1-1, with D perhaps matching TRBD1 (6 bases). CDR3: CASSLYRDTEAFF. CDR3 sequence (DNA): TGTGCCAGCAGTCTTTACAGGGACACTGAAGCTTTCTTT.